The 9 T cell receptor beta chains in this list originate from one sample, sequenced in a study of T cell repertoires in cytomegalovirus infection. Each CDR3 protein is one row after TCRdb ran MiXCR on the reads. In the table there are about 320,000 distinct CDR3 sequences, over 7.5% of which are singletons. The source material was PBMCs. All receptors derive from a human donor in good health (CMV status not recorded). Some clones in this sample may be carry-over from other donors' samples.

This clonotype was observed many times. The chain couples TRBV7-6 to TRBJ2-3; unclear D gene. V was trimmed by 1 base and J by 8 bases, leaving 16 bases between them. This CDR3 has 15 amino acids. CDR1 and CDR2 (germline): SGHVS, FNYEAQ. The CDR3 bases are TGTGCCAGCAGCTTAGAACCGGGCCAACAAGGTACGCAGTATTTT. This encodes CASSLEPGQQGTQYF.

J is TRBJ2-5 and V is TRBV11-1; D might be TRBD2 (6 bases). The CDR3 runs 11 residues. The germline V gene encodes CDR1 SGHAT and CDR2 FQDESV (reference sequence). V dropped 5 bases and J dropped 8 bases, with 9 bases sitting between them. The CDR3 sequence is CASSKGGTQYF. The CDR3 coding sequence is TGTGCCAGCAGCAAGGGAGGAACCCAGTACTTC.

This clonotype was observed at least ten times. The chain combines TRBV15 with TRBJ2-3; 13 bases line up with TRBD2. The V gene end was trimmed by 1 base and the J gene end by 0 bases; junction bases not matched to a gene: 10. This CDR3 spans 20 amino acids. Germline CDR1 LNHNV, CDR2 YYDKDF (reference sequence). CDR3 DNA: TGTGCCACCAGCAGAGTCGAAGGACTAGCGGGAGATTCTAGCACAGATACGCAGTATTTT. Encoded protein: CATSRVEGLAGDSSTDTQYF.

This clonotype was counted only a few times. The V gene is TRBV9, the J gene TRBJ2-2; unclear D gene. Germline V lookup: CDR1 SGDLS, CDR2 YYNGEE. V lost 0 bases, J lost 4 bases, and 10 bases lay in between. The CDR3 length is 15 residues. The CDR3 loop reads CASSVVSMTTGELFF. CDR3 nucleotides: TGTGCCAGCAGCGTAGTATCCATGACCACCGGGGAGCTGTTTTTT.

This clonotype was detected ten times or more. J is TRBJ2-5 and V is TRBV7-9; the D call may be TRBD1 or TRBD2 (5 bases each). The CDR3 sequence is 15 residues long. The V end was cut by 3 bases, the J end by 2 bases, with 13 bases between. From germline, CDR1 is SEHNR and CDR2 FQNEAQ (reference sequence). The CDR3 reads CASSFTRDGQETQYF. CDR3 DNA sequence: TGTGCCAGCAGCTTTACCCGGGACGGGCAAGAGACCCAGTACTTC.

This chain's CDR3 is CASSLATGRVAEAFF. The DNA for the CDR3 is TGTGCCAGCAGTCTTGCGACGGGTCGGGTGGCTGAAGCTTTCTTT. This chain connects TRBV28 to TRBJ1-1; D is ambiguous. The CDR3 sequence is 15 residues long. Trimming took 5 bases from V and 6 from J, leaving 19 bases between them. Per germline, CDR1 MDHEN and CDR2 SYDVKM.

This clonotype came up many times. The rearrangement uses TRBV10-3 and TRBJ2-6, with a tentative D call TRBD1 (6 bases). This CDR3 is built from 19 residues. The ends were cut back, 7 bases at V and 1 base at J, with 23 bases in the middle. CDR1 and CDR2 from the germline V gene are ENHRY and SYGVKD. CDR3 sequence reads: CAIKGDTIVVGSGANVLTF. The DNA for the CDR3 is TGTGCCATCAAAGGGGACACAATTGTTGTAGGTTCTGGGGCCAACGTCCTGACTTTC.

This clonotype was counted at least ten times. The chain employs TRBV7-2 and TRBJ2-5; the match to TRBD2 covers 14 bases. The germline gives CDR1 SGHTA, CDR2 FQGNSA. The V gene end was trimmed by 7 bases and the J gene end by 2 bases; junction bases not matched to a gene: 12. CDR3 length equals 18 residues. CDR3 nucleotide sequence: TGTGCCAGCACCACCTCGGGGACTAGCGGGAGCGGTCAAGAGACCCAGTACTTC. Amino acids: CASTTSGTSGSGQETQYF.

This clonotype was seen more than once but under ten times. The chain couples TRBV6-6 to TRBJ2-3; D is unclear. With 0 bases removed from V and 7 bases from J, the gap between germline ends came to 14 bases. Germline values: CDR1 MNHNY, CDR2 SVGAGI (reference sequence). The length of the CDR3 is 15 residues. The CDR3 here is CASSYSPPTFNTQYF. The CDR3, as DNA: TGTGCCAGCAGTTACTCCCCCCCGACTTTCAATACGCAGTATTTT.